This entry features one T cell receptor (beta chain) sequence. Its antigen is currently unknown. This sample was included in a study of T cell responses to AZD1222 COVID-19 vaccine. For the study at large: Pooling covered second doses at about 4 or about 12 weeks. Findings of the study overall: Only six or seven AZD1222 recipients tested seropositive at baseline. Clonal diversity may have been underestimated, and the donors were mostly white British, with more females than males.

TCRdb's copy holds only in-frame clones and misses some; the assay was immunoSEQ multiplex PCR. The data show over 65,000 clones, about 90% seen once. This CDR3 has 16 amino acids. Trimming shortened V by 8 bases and J by 4 bases, and 23 bases separated the two germline ends. Germline lookup yields CDR1 SEHNR and CDR2 FQNEAQ (reference sequence). The sequence was obtained from an adult in good health. This chain connects TRBV7-9 to TRBJ1-2, with D tentatively TRBD1 (5 bases). Here the sequenced sample was peripheral blood, taken on day 0 of AZD1222 vaccination. The CDR3 here is CASPPGHGAPTYGYTF. CDR3 sequence (DNA): TGTGCCAGCCCTCCGGGCCATGGGGCTCCCACCTATGGCTACACCTTC.